Shown below are 18 T cell receptor beta chains from a single sample sequenced in a study of blood T cell repertoires in COVID-19. Sequencing was performed with immunoSEQ multiplex PCR; in TCRdb, only in-frame clones are kept and a portion is missing. The sample records about 380,000 clones, approximately 89% being singletons. Sequenced input: PBMCs or T cells enriched from blood (not recorded which). All receptors derive from a man under 40 who had recovered from COVID-19.

The V and J genes are TRBV20-1 and TRBJ2-7; a weak D match, TRBD2 (6 bases). CDR3 length equals 11 residues. Germline V gene sequence: CDR1 DFQATT, CDR2 SNEGSKA (reference sequence). V was cut by 6 bases and J by 5 bases, with 11 bases left in between. CDR3 in DNA: TGCAGTGCCCCGGCTAGCGACGAGCAGTACTTC. Protein: CSAPASDEQYF.

The rearrangement links TRBV27 to TRBJ2-2; D is possibly TRBD1 (6 bases). The CDR3 is 15 residues long. The V and J ends lost 6 bases and 3 bases respectively, with 14 bases between them. Germline CDR1 reads MNHEY; CDR2 reads SMNVEV (reference sequence). The CDR3 reads CASSAGQIYTGELFF. CDR3 coding DNA: TGTGCCAGCAGCGCTGGACAGATTTACACCGGGGAGCTGTTTTTT.

This chain links TRBV4-3 with TRBJ2-7; 11 nucleotides agree with TRBD1. Germline V CDR1 and CDR2: LGHNA, YSLEER. This CDR3 region has 14 residues. With V trimmed by 5 bases and J by 3 bases, 3 bases remained unmatched. CDR3 amino acids: CASSVGTGGYEQYF. In DNA form, the CDR3 reads TGCGCCAGCAGCGTAGGGACAGGGGGCTACGAGCAGTACTTC.

The rearrangement links TRBV19 to TRBJ1-6; D ambiguous. The CDR3 has 15 amino acids. Looked up from germline, CDR1 is LNHDA and CDR2 is SQIVND (reference sequence). V was trimmed by 7 bases and J by 10 bases, leaving 20 bases between them. DNA of the CDR3: TGTGCCAGTACGGATGATAGCGAGGAAAGGTCACCCCTCCACTTT. Translated, it gives CASTDDSEERSPLHF.

V is TRBV19 and J is TRBJ2-1, with TRBD1 as a possible D gene (6 bases). With 5 bases removed from V and 2 bases from J, the gap between germline ends came to 13 bases. Per the germline V gene, CDR1 is LNHDA and CDR2 is SQIVND (reference sequence). This CDR3 spans 15 amino acids. CDR3 residues: CASSLTGQPYNEQFF. The CDR3 DNA reads TGTGCCAGTAGTTTGACCGGACAGCCCTACAATGAGCAGTTCTTC. The complete variable domain, with remaining parts taken from reference TRBV19 and TRBJ2-1, reads DGGITQSPKYLFRKEGQNVTLSCEQNLNHDAMYWYRQDPGQGLRLIYYSQIVNDFQKGDIAEGYSVSREKKESFPLTVTSAQKNPTAFYLCASSLTGQPYNEQFFGPGTRLTVL.

In DNA, the CDR3 is TGTGCCAGCAGCTTGTGGGGGCGAGGTGGTGAAAAACTGTTTTTT. Translating it yields CASSLWGRGGEKLFF. This chain links TRBV11-2 with TRBJ1-4, with D perhaps matching TRBD1 (6 bases). Germline V gene lookup returns CDR1 SGHAT and CDR2 FQNNGV. The CDR3 runs 15 residues. Trimming removed 3 bases from V and 7 bases from J, with 15 bases in between.

The J gene is TRBJ2-7, the V gene TRBV5-5; D remains ambiguous. The CDR3 sequence is 10 residues long. Per germline, CDR1 SGHKS and CDR2 YYEKEE (reference sequence). The V and J ends lost 6 bases and 4 bases respectively, with 5 bases between them. This CDR3 reads CASNMYEQYF. In DNA form, the CDR3 reads TGTGCCAGCAATATGTACGAGCAGTACTTC.

The chain carries TRBV11-2 and TRBJ2-7; 9 bases map to TRBD1. J gave up 2 bases and V 5 bases, and 16 bases lay outside the gene matches. Looked up from germline, CDR1 is SGHAT and CDR2 is FQNNGV. This CDR3 comprises 18 residues. CDR3 sequence (DNA): TGTGCCAGCAGCAAAGAGGGACAGGGATTTAGTATGGCCTACGAGCAGTACTTC. Its protein product is CASSKEGQGFSMAYEQYF.

The J gene is TRBJ2-3, the V gene TRBV2; 7 nucleotides agree with TRBD2. Trimming took 3 bases from V and 1 from J; bases not matched to a gene: 4. This CDR3 is built from 15 residues. Germline loops: CDR1 SNHLY, CDR2 FYNNEI. CDR3 amino acids: CASSEGTSGTDTQYF. The DNA of the CDR3 is TGTGCCAGCAGTGAGGGTACTAGCGGCACAGATACGCAGTATTTT.

The chain links TRBV7-9 to TRBJ1-2; 7 bases are shared with TRBD1. This CDR3 has 13 residues. The germline CDR1 and CDR2 sequences are SEHNR and FQNEAQ (reference sequence). With 5 bases clipped from V and 4 bases from J, the junction kept 4 bases outside the gene matches. The CDR3 here is CASSRGQLYGYTF. CDR3 nucleotide sequence: TGTGCCAGCAGCCGGGGACAGCTCTATGGCTACACCTTC.

The CDR3 region has the DNA TGTGCCAGCAGCTTAGGACAGGGCTCTCTCTATGGCTACACCTTC. This translates into CASSLGQGSLYGYTF. The rearrangement joins TRBV5-4 to TRBJ1-2, with 8 bases matching TRBD1. Unmatched junction bases numbered 7, after V lost 2 bases and J lost 4 bases. The CDR3 has 15 residues. The germline CDR1 and CDR2 sequences are SGHNT and YYREEE (reference sequence).

J is TRBJ2-5 and V is TRBV18; D is perhaps TRBD2 (7 bases). Germline lookup yields CDR1 KGHSH and CDR2 LQKENI. Trimming shortened V by 3 bases and J by 5 bases, and 19 bases separated the two germline ends. The CDR3 extends over 16 amino acids. In DNA form, the CDR3 reads TGTGCCAGCTCACCGCGGAGTAGGGGGGGCGGTGAGACCCAGTACTTC. It yields the protein CASSPRSRGGGETQYF.

This chain links TRBV3-1 (or the pseudogene TRBV3-2) with TRBJ2-5; D not certain. Germline values: CDR1 LGHDT, CDR2 YNNKEL (reference sequence). This CDR3 has 13 residues. V was cut by 4 bases and J by 5 bases, with 11 bases left in between. The chain's CDR3 is CASSPGFRETQYF. The CDR3, as DNA: TGTGCCAGCAGCCCAGGATTCCGGGAGACCCAGTACTTC.

The chain joins TRBV7-9 to TRBJ2-3; 9 bases line up with TRBD2. Germline CDR1 is SEHNR and CDR2 is FQNEAQ (reference sequence). This CDR3 region has 15 residues. V gave up 5 bases and J gave up 2 bases; unmatched junction bases: 5. The CDR3 sequence: CASSPSGGITDTQYF. The CDR3 nucleotides are TGTGCCAGCAGCCCCAGCGGGGGGATCACAGATACGCAGTATTTT. Drawing the rest from reference TRBV7-9 and TRBJ2-3, the complete variable domain is DTGVSQNPRHKITKRGQNVTFRCDPISEHNRLYWYRQTLGQGPEFLTYFQNEAQLEKSRLLSDRFSAERPKGSFSTLEIQRTEQGDSAMYLCASSPSGGITDTQYFGPGTRLTVL.

The chain uses TRBV5-4 and TRBJ1-3; D remains unclear. The CDR3 covers 12 residues. Looked up from germline, CDR1 is SGHNT and CDR2 is YYREEE (reference sequence). Trimming shortened V by 2 bases and J by 7 bases, and 7 bases separated the two germline ends. The CDR3 loop reads CASSFSGNTIYF. The CDR3 DNA follows: TGTGCCAGCAGCTTCTCGGGGAACACCATATATTTT.

V gene TRBV9 combines with J gene TRBJ2-2, with TRBD1 identical over 7 bases. This CDR3 region has 16 residues. V dropped 4 bases and J dropped 4; count of bases not matched to a gene: 10. Germline CDR1 and CDR2: SGDLS and YYNGEE. The CDR3, as DNA: TGTGCCAGCAGCCGCCAAAGGGGGCCCTCCACCGGGGAGCTGTTTTTT. Its protein is CASSRQRGPSTGELFF. Drawing the rest from reference TRBV9 and TRBJ2-2, the complete variable domain is DSGVTQTPKHLITATGQRVTLRCSPRSGDLSVYWYQQSLDQGLQFLIQYYNGEERAKGNILERFSAQQFPDLHSELNLSSLELGDSALYFCASSRQRGPSTGELFFGEGSRLTVL.

The CDR3 is CASSQGIGYQETQYF. The CDR3 DNA sequence: TGTGCCAGCAGCCAAGGAATCGGGTACCAAGAGACCCAGTACTTC. V is TRBV3-1 (or the pseudogene TRBV3-2) and J is TRBJ2-5; D not certain. Germline-derived CDR1 and CDR2 are LGHDT and YNNKEL (reference sequence). CDR3 length: 15 residues. V dropped 1 base and J dropped 0 bases, with 9 bases sitting between them.

The rearrangement links TRBV13 to TRBJ1-1; no definite D call. Trimming took 5 bases from V and 0 from J, leaving 7 bases between them. CDR1 is PRHDT, CDR2 FYEKMQ, per germline (reference sequence). The CDR3 covers 13 residues. The DNA for the CDR3 is TGTGCCAGCAGCCTAACGATGAACACTGAAGCTTTCTTT. Protein: CASSLTMNTEAFF.